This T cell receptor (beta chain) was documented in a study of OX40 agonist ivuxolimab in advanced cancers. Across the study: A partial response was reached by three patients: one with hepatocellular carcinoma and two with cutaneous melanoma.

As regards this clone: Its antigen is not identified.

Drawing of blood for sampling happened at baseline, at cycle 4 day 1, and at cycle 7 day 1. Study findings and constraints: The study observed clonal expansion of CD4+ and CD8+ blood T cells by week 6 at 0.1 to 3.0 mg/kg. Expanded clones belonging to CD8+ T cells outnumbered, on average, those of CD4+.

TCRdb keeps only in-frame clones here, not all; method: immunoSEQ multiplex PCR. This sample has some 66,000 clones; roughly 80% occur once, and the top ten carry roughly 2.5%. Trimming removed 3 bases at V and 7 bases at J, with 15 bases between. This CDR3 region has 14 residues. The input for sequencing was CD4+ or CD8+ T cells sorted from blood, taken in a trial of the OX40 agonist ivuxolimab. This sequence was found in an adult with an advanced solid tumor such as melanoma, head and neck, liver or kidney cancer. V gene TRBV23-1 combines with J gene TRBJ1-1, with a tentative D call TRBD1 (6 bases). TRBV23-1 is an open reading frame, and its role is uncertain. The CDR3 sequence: CASSHQEGGSEAFF. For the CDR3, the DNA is TGCGCCAGCAGTCATCAGGAAGGGGGGAGTGAAGCTTTCTTT.